The source of this T cell receptor beta chain is a study of vaccination effects on CD4 cells after COVID-19. TCRdb keeps only in-frame clones here, not all; method: immunoSEQ multiplex PCR. The table lists roughly 60,000 clones, 72% of them singletons. About this clone itself: The antigen is not known.

Investigators separated out CD4+ T cells once about 10 days of culture had passed. Germline lookup yields CDR1 MNHEY and CDR2 SMNVEV (reference sequence). The CDR3 contains 13 residues. Trimming left V 3 bases short and J 4 bases short, with 7 bases between. The TCR sequence derives from a human donor who had a prior SARS-CoV-2 infection. This rearrangement joins TRBV27 to TRBJ2-1; no reliable D call. The source material was CD4+ T cells from PBMCs cultured without peptide, sampled before COVID-19 vaccination. The CDR3 loop is CASSLQQYNEQFF. CDR3 sequence (DNA): TGTGCCAGCAGTTTGCAACAATACAATGAGCAGTTCTTC.